This T cell receptor (beta chain) was identified during a study of T-cell reconstitution after alpha-beta-depleted transplantation in children. Trimming shortened V by 6 bases and J by 5 bases, and 14 bases separated the two germline ends. CDR3 length: 15 amino acids. This clonotype was recorded many times. Library preparation (for TCRbeta) was performed with unique molecular identifiers. Each CDR3 protein gets one entry after TCRdb re-called the PCR reads with MiXCR. The table has some 200,000 distinct CDR3 sequences, 6.6% seen once. The genes are TRBV12-3 or TRBV12-4 and TRBJ1-6; D is perhaps TRBD1 (5 bases). The source material was PBMCs, sampled before TCRalphabeta/CD19-depleted stem cell transplant. The sequence derives from a boy aged 2 to 10 with acute lymphoblastic leukemia, due to receive a stem cell transplant. The CDR3 loop reads CASSAGSTDNSPLHF. DNA of the CDR3: TGTGCCAGCAGCGCAGGGAGTACGGATAATTCACCCCTCCACTTT.